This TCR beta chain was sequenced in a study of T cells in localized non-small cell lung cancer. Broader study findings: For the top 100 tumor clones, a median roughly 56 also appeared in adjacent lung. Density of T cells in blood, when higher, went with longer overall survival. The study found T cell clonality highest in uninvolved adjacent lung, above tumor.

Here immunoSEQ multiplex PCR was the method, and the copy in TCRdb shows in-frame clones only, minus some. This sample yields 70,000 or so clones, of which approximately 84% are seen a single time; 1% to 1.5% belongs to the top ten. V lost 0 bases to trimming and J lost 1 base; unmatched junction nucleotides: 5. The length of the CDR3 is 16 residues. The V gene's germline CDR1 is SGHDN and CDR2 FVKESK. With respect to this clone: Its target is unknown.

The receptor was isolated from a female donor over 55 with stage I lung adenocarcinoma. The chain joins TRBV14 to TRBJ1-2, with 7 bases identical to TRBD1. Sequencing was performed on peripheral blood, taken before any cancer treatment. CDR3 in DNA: TGTGCCAGCAGCCAAGATCGGGGACAGATTAACTATGGCTACACCTTC. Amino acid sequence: CASSQDRGQINYGYTF.